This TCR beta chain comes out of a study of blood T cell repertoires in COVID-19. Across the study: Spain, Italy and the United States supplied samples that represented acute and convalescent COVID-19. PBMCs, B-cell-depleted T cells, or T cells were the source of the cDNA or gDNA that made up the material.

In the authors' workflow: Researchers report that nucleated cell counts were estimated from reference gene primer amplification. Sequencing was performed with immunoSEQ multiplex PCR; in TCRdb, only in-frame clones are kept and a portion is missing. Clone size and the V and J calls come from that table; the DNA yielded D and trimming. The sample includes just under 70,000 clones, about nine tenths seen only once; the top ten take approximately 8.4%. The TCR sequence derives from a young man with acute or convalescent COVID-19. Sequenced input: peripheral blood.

Here the CDR3 reads CASSLGQGFWAFF. The CDR3 DNA reads TGTGCCAGCAGTTTGGGACAGGGATTTTGGGCTTTCTTT. The V call is TRBV12-3 or TRBV12-4, the J call TRBJ1-1; 9 bases map to TRBD1. This CDR3 comprises 13 residues. After removal of 3 bases from V and 11 bases from J, the junction contained 7 bases not matched to a gene.